The 25 T cell receptor beta chains in this list originate from one sample, sequenced in a study of blood T cell repertoires in COVID-19. Sequencing was performed with immunoSEQ multiplex PCR; in TCRdb, only in-frame clones are kept and a portion is missing. The data show hundreds of thousands of clones, approximately 84% seen once. Sequenced sample: peripheral blood. These receptor sequences come from an elderly woman with acute or convalescent COVID-19.

The chain has TRBV18 and TRBJ2-5, with D possibly being TRBD2 (6 bases). Germline CDR1 and CDR2: KGHSH and LQKENI. V lost 3 bases and J 0 bases, leaving 8 bases between the germline ends. The CDR3 spans 14 residues. The CDR3 sequence: CASSPAGNQETQYF. The CDR3, as DNA: TGTGCCAGCTCACCCGCGGGGAACCAAGAGACCCAGTACTTC.

This chain links TRBV19 with TRBJ2-3; D gene uncertain. The CDR3 spans 16 residues. V lost 2 bases, J lost 0 bases, and 12 bases lay in between. Germline V gives CDR1 LNHDA, CDR2 SQIVND (reference sequence). The CDR3: CASSIRTASSTDTQYF. The CDR3, as DNA: TGTGCCAGTAGTATAAGAACAGCCTCTAGCACAGATACGCAGTATTTT.

J is TRBJ1-3 and V is TRBV28; possible D gene TRBD1, 6 bases. Germline loops: CDR1 MDHEN, CDR2 SYDVKM. V dropped 7 bases and J dropped 4 bases, with 20 bases sitting between them. CDR3 length equals 16 residues. The CDR3 loop is CASNTLGAGEGNTIYF. Written as DNA, the CDR3 is TGTGCCAGCAACACACTGGGGGCAGGGGAGGGAAACACCATATATTTT.

The CDR3 nucleotides read TGCGCCAGCAGCTCGTCAGACTCGTGGAATGAGCAGTTCTTC. Its protein product is CASSSSDSWNEQFF. V gene TRBV5-1 combines with J gene TRBJ2-1; D uncertain. The CDR3 consists of 14 residues. V lost 3 bases to trimming and J lost 7 bases, with 14 bases between them. The germline V gene encodes CDR1 SGHRS and CDR2 YFSETQ. Using reference TRBV5-1 and TRBJ2-1 for the parts outside the CDR3, the full variable domain is KAGVTQTPRYLIKTRGQQVTLSCSPISGHRSVSWYQQTPGQGLQFLFEYFSETQRNKGNFPGRFSGRQFSNSRSEMNVSTLELGDSALYLCASSSSDSWNEQFFGPGTRLTVL.

This chain uses TRBV18 with TRBJ2-7, with 11 nucleotides matching TRBD1. CDR1 and CDR2 (germline): KGHSH, LQKENI. The CDR3 loop spans 14 amino acids. J lost 4 bases, V lost 4 bases, and 3 bases had no gene match. CDR3 loop: CASSQGQGEYEQYF. CDR3 DNA sequence: TGTGCCAGCTCACAGGGACAGGGGGAATACGAGCAGTACTTC.

This chain uses TRBV7-2 with TRBJ1-5; 9 nucleotides match TRBD1. The junction had 7 bases not matched to a gene; V was cut back by 5 bases and J by 5 bases. There are 15 residues in the CDR3. In germline, CDR1 is SGHTA, CDR2 FQGNSA. CDR3 sequence reads: CASSPAGTGHQPQHF. The DNA for the CDR3 is TGTGCCAGCAGCCCCGCCGGGACAGGGCATCAGCCCCAGCATTTT.

The chain employs TRBV11-2 and TRBJ2-3, with D perhaps matching TRBD2 (6 bases). The CDR3 sequence is 14 residues long. Looked up from germline, CDR1 is SGHAT and CDR2 is FQNNGV. V was shortened by 3 bases and J by 0 bases, with 7 bases between the two germline ends. The CDR3 region is CASSLGGSTDTQYF. CDR3 bases: TGTGCCAGCAGCTTGGGAGGAAGCACAGATACGCAGTATTTT.

V is TRBV18 and J is TRBJ2-7, with D possibly being TRBD1 (5 bases). Germline CDR1 KGHSH, CDR2 LQKENI. This CDR3 has 13 residues. V shed 5 bases and J shed 5 bases, with 13 bases lying between them. CDR3 loop: CASSGPTENEQYF. In DNA, the CDR3 is TGTGCCAGCTCAGGTCCGACAGAGAACGAGCAGTACTTC.

The chain uses TRBV5-4 and TRBJ2-2, with TRBD2 matching over 9 bases. The CDR3 runs 15 residues. Germline V lookup: CDR1 SGHNT, CDR2 YYREEE (reference sequence). V lost 4 bases to trimming and J lost 3 bases; unmatched junction nucleotides: 4. CDR3 sequence (DNA): TGTGCCAGCAGCGCCGGGACTAGCTACACCGGGGAGCTGTTTTTT. Translation: CASSAGTSYTGELFF.

The V and J genes are TRBV7-2 and TRBJ2-7; 7 bases line up with TRBD1. CDR3 length: 13 amino acids. The germline CDR1 and CDR2 sequences are SGHTA and FQGNSA. V was clipped by 0 bases and J by 5 bases; unmatched bases: 1. The CDR3 region is CASSLAQGDEQYF. DNA of the CDR3: TGTGCCAGCAGCTTAGCGCAGGGGGACGAGCAGTACTTC.

About this clone: This CDR3 is also generated by other DNA sequences in the sample. This chain connects TRBV5-1 to TRBJ2-3; TRBD1 matches at 9 bases. Germline V gene sequence: CDR1 SGHRS, CDR2 YFSETQ. The CDR3 has 16 residues. The trim removed 4 bases at V and 1 base at J, leaving 7 bases unmatched. The chain's CDR3 is CASSPGTGSGTDTQYF. In nucleotides, the CDR3 is TGCGCCAGCAGCCCCGGGACAGGGTCGGGCACAGATACGCAGTATTTT.

The J gene is TRBJ1-1, the V gene TRBV6-5; D is unclear. Germline V lookup: CDR1 MNHEY, CDR2 SVGAGI. CDR3 length: 11 amino acids. V was clipped by 10 bases and J by 5 bases, with 11 bases between them. Here the CDR3 DNA reads TGTGCCACCCTTAGAGGGACTGAAGCTTTCTTT. Translated: CATLRGTEAFF.

J is TRBJ1-1 and V is TRBV3-1 (or the pseudogene TRBV3-2); maybe TRBD1 (6 bases). With 6 bases removed from V and 1 base from J, the gap between germline ends came to 12 bases. CDR3 length equals 14 residues. Germline V CDR1 and CDR2: LGHDT, YNNKEL (reference sequence). CDR3 protein: CASSLIQGNTEAFF. CDR3 coding DNA: TGTGCCAGCAGTCTTATACAGGGGAACACTGAAGCTTTCTTT.

J is TRBJ2-7 and V is TRBV19; 12 bases align to TRBD2. This CDR3 comprises 15 residues. Germline V gives CDR1 LNHDA, CDR2 SQIVND (reference sequence). V shed 6 bases, J shed 5 bases, and the junction held 8 bases outside the gene matches. The CDR3 DNA follows: TGTGCCAGTAGCCAGACTAGCGGGAGTAATCACGAGCAGTACTTC. It translates to CASSQTSGSNHEQYF.

The V call is TRBV15, the J call TRBJ1-5, with TRBD1 identical over 8 bases. CDR1 and CDR2 (germline): LNHNV, YYDKDF (reference sequence). J lost 4 bases, V lost 3 bases, and 5 bases had no gene match. This CDR3 region has 15 residues. The CDR3 loop is CATSSWDRSNQPQHF. The CDR3 DNA reads TGTGCCACCAGCAGTTGGGACAGGTCAAATCAGCCCCAGCATTTT.

V usage is TRBV6-1 and J usage is TRBJ1-5, with 8 bases fitting TRBD1. Germline loops: CDR1 MNHNS, CDR2 SASEGT. The V and J ends lost 2 bases and 2 bases, in that order; junction bases with no gene match: 5. This CDR3 comprises 16 residues. The CDR3 loop is CASSETGGRGNQPQHF. The CDR3 DNA reads TGTGCCAGCAGTGAAACAGGGGGGAGGGGCAATCAGCCCCAGCATTTT.

The CDR3 is CAISAGTLDISGANVLTF. The CDR3 bases are TGTGCCATCAGTGCTGGGACATTGGATATCTCTGGGGCCAACGTCCTGACTTTC. The chain joins TRBV10-3 to TRBJ2-6; perhaps TRBD1 as D (6 bases). The ends were cut back, 4 bases at V and 0 bases at J, with 16 bases in the middle. The CDR3 consists of 18 residues. The germline V gene encodes CDR1 ENHRY and CDR2 SYGVKD.

This chain joins TRBV5-1 and TRBJ1-2, with D possibly matching TRBD1 (6 bases). The CDR3 covers 14 residues. Trimming cost V 5 bases and J 6 bases, with 17 bases left between them. Germline V gives CDR1 SGHRS, CDR2 YFSETQ. DNA of the CDR3: TGCGCCAGCAGATTACTACAGGGTGGGGATGGCTACACCTTC. Residues: CASRLLQGGDGYTF.

The rearrangement links TRBV4-2 to TRBJ2-5; 15 bases match TRBD2. J gave up 5 bases and V 2 bases, and 6 bases lay outside the gene matches. The germline V gene encodes CDR1 LGHNA and CDR2 YNFKEQ. CDR3 length equals 17 residues. CDR3 sequence reads: CASSQRTSGGALETQYF. The CDR3 bases are TGTGCCAGCAGCCAAAGGACTAGCGGGGGGGCTCTGGAGACCCAGTACTTC.

The rearrangement links TRBV5-1 to TRBJ2-7, with 7 bases lining up with TRBD2. V shed 3 bases, J shed 2 bases, and the junction held 11 bases outside the gene matches. The CDR3 loop spans 16 amino acids. The germline CDR1 and CDR2 sequences are SGHRS and YFSETQ. In DNA, the CDR3 is TGCGCCAGCAGCTCCGCGGCGGGAGTTCACACCTACGAGCAGTACTTC. As protein: CASSSAAGVHTYEQYF.

The CDR3 nucleotides are TGTGCCAGCAGTTACCGAATCACAGAGTCGAGCTCCTACGAGCAGTACTTC. This encodes CASSYRITESSSYEQYF. The V call is TRBV6-2 or TRBV6-3, the J call TRBJ2-7; D is ambiguous. The CDR3 totals 17 residues. The V and J ends lost 2 bases and 0 bases respectively, with 17 bases between them. CDR1 is MNHEY and CDR2 is SVGEGT in the germline V gene.

This clone was observed a handful of times. CDR3 loop: CAISESISGERQPQHF. Written as DNA, the CDR3 is TGTGCCATCAGTGAGTCGATTTCGGGGGAGCGACAGCCCCAGCATTTT. The rearrangement uses TRBV10-3 and TRBJ1-5; tentatively, D is TRBD1 (5 bases). The V and J ends lost 0 bases and 7 bases respectively, with 16 bases between them. CDR1 is ENHRY, CDR2 SYGVKD, per germline. The CDR3 runs 16 residues.

The rearrangement joins TRBV28 to TRBJ2-1; 9 bases align to TRBD2. The CDR3 has 15 amino acids. From germline, CDR1 is MDHEN and CDR2 SYDVKM. With 5 bases clipped from V and 7 bases from J, the junction kept 9 bases outside the gene matches. The CDR3 here is CASSPSLAGLNEQFF. In DNA form, the CDR3 reads TGTGCCAGCAGTCCGAGTCTAGCGGGGTTAAATGAGCAGTTCTTC.

The gene calls are TRBV2 and TRBJ2-7; possible D gene TRBD1, 7 bases. This CDR3 has 14 amino acids. The V end lost 6 bases, the J end lost 6 bases, and 18 bases lay between the germline ends. Germline V CDR1 and CDR2: SNHLY, FYNNEI. The CDR3 DNA follows: TGTGCCAGCAGCCAGGAGGGGGCCGGCTTCGAGCAGTACTTC. Protein sequence: CASSQEGAGFEQYF.

The chain is built from TRBV11-2 and TRBJ2-5; possibly TRBD1 for D (6 bases). Between the trimmed V and J ends, which lost 5 bases and 5 bases, there was a span of 21 bases. This CDR3 spans 16 amino acids. Germline loops: CDR1 SGHAT, CDR2 FQNNGV. CDR3 nucleotides: TGTGCCAGCAGCCCTTGGACAGCCGGGTCTGGGGAGACCCAGTACTTC. Translated, it gives CASSPWTAGSGETQYF.